This TCR beta chain was recorded in a study of blood T cells in healthy people across ages. The CDR3 spans 17 residues. Germline loops: CDR1 DFQATT, CDR2 SNEGSKA (reference sequence). Trimming removed 5 bases from V and 4 bases from J; junction bases left unmatched: 14. A second about 6 to 12 cycle PCR used barcoded and J-beta primers. TCRdb used MiXCR to reprocess the 5' RACE reads, holding one entry per CDR3 protein. This sample has 450,000 to 600,000 distinct CDR3 sequences; roughly a quarter occur once, and the top ten carry approximately 3.6%. These same data were also listed under a study on T cells of mothers and their children.

The sequenced sample consisted of blood. This receptor was taken from a boy aged 2-15 years in good health. This sequence joins TRBV20-1 and TRBJ2-7, with TRBD2 matching 13 bases. The CDR3 spells CSAEMGLAGPIPYEQYF. Here the CDR3 DNA reads TGCAGTGCTGAGATGGGACTAGCGGGGCCTATACCTTACGAGCAGTACTTC.